These 13 T cell receptor beta chains were sequenced from one sample in a study of patients and donors after allogeneic stem cell transplantation. TCRdb reprocessed the RT-PCR reads with MiXCR, giving one entry per CDR3 protein. The sample yields about 74,000 distinct CDR3 sequences, roughly 29% seen once. The sequenced sample was blood, either unsorted or a sorted T cell fraction (not recorded which). Every receptor here comes from a human donor who was either an allogeneic HSCT recipient or a stem cell or donor lymphocyte infusion donor (not recorded which). It is not recorded whose cells these are; they may come from a transplant donor.

This clonotype appeared once. The chain combines TRBV5-1 with TRBJ2-7, with D unresolved. Germline CDR1 and CDR2: SGHRS and YFSETQ. This CDR3 comprises 14 residues. Trimming cost V 4 bases and J 3 bases, with 14 bases left between them. As DNA, the CDR3 is TGCGCCAGCAGCCCGAAGCCAGAAATCTACGAGCAGTACTTC. This sequence encodes CASSPKPEIYEQYF.

The V call is TRBV10-3, the J call TRBJ2-6, with 8 positions matching TRBD1. J was trimmed by 0 bases and V by 7 bases; bases with no gene match: 5. The CDR3 loop spans 16 amino acids. CDR1 is ENHRY, CDR2 SYGVKD, per germline. As DNA, the CDR3 is TGTGCCATCACCCAGGGGGCCAGCTCTGGGGCCAACGTCCTGACTTTC. The encoded protein is CAITQGASSGANVLTF.

This clonotype has more than one count but fewer than ten. The chain has TRBV27 and TRBJ2-7; 11 nucleotides match TRBD2. There are 14 residues in the CDR3. Germline V gene data show CDR1 as MNHEY and CDR2 as SMNVEV (reference sequence). V trimming: 10 bases; J trimming: 0 bases; junction bases outside the gene matches: 5. For the CDR3, the DNA is TGTGCCACAAGGCTAGCGGGAGGCTCCTACGAGCAGTACTTC. Protein sequence: CATRLAGGSYEQYF.

The V gene is TRBV15, the J gene TRBJ2-2, with unresolved D. CDR3 length equals 14 residues. The V gene lost 3 bases and the J gene lost 13 bases, with 18 bases spanning the gap. From germline, CDR1 is LNHNV and CDR2 YYDKDF (reference sequence). CDR3 bases: TGTGCCACCAGCAGGGTAGGGCTCCCCGCGAGGCTGTTTTTT. Residues: CATSRVGLPARLFF.

The V call is TRBV5-1, the J call TRBJ1-1; no definite D call. With 1 base removed from V and 11 bases from J, the gap between germline ends came to 15 bases. The CDR3 contains 13 residues. The V gene's germline CDR1 is SGHRS and CDR2 YFSETQ. The CDR3 reads CASSLTVDQGAFF. Here the CDR3 DNA reads TGCGCCAGCAGCTTGACCGTGGATCAAGGGGCTTTCTTT.

This clonotype was counted between two and nine times. The rearrangement links TRBV20-1 to TRBJ1-1, with D unclear. The length of the CDR3 is 11 residues. Looked up from germline, CDR1 is DFQATT and CDR2 is SNEGSKA (reference sequence). Deletions cut 5 bases from V and 5 bases from J, with 9 bases between. The CDR3: CSALRETEAFF. The CDR3 nucleotides are TGCAGTGCTCTTAGGGAAACTGAAGCTTTCTTT.

The CDR3 loop is CASRAGGRNEQFF. The CDR3 DNA is TGTGCCAGCAGGGCAGGGGGTCGGAATGAGCAGTTCTTC. The chain carries TRBV6-2 or TRBV6-3 and TRBJ2-1; 7 positions agree with TRBD1. This CDR3 spans 13 amino acids. Per germline, CDR1 MNHEY and CDR2 SVGEGT. V dropped 6 bases and J dropped 7; count of bases not matched to a gene: 6.

This clonotype was observed many times. The chain combines TRBV10-2 with TRBJ1-5, with 9 bases aligning to TRBD1. Per the germline V gene, CDR1 is WSHSY and CDR2 is SAAADI. J lost 7 bases, V lost 4 bases, and 2 bases had no gene match. The CDR3 covers 13 residues. The DNA for the CDR3 is TGCGCCAGCAGTGGACAGGGGGGGCAGCCCCAGCATTTT. This sequence encodes CASSGQGGQPQHF.

The chain combines TRBV4-2 with TRBJ2-3; perhaps TRBD1 as D (6 bases). V was pared by 4 bases and J by 5 bases, with 16 bases between. The CDR3 loop spans 15 amino acids. The V gene's germline CDR1 is LGHNA and CDR2 YNFKEQ. CDR3 residues: CASSPTGQQGDTQYF. The CDR3, as DNA: TGTGCCAGCAGCCCGACGGGACAACAGGGAGATACGCAGTATTTT.

This clonotype was recorded at least ten times. V usage is TRBV5-1 and J usage is TRBJ1-1; D not resolved. There are 16 residues in the CDR3. Trimming cost V 1 base and J 0 bases, with 13 bases left between them. Germline-derived CDR1 and CDR2 are SGHRS and YFSETQ. CDR3 protein: CASSLMGGRMNTEAFF. The CDR3 DNA reads TGCGCCAGCAGCTTGATGGGAGGGAGAATGAACACTGAAGCTTTCTTT.

V usage is TRBV6-4 and J usage is TRBJ1-1; no clear D gene. Trimming cost V 3 bases and J 0 bases, with 5 bases left between them. CDR1 and CDR2 from the germline V gene are MRHNA and SNTAGT. The CDR3 runs to 13 residues. The CDR3 is CASSEGMNTEAFF. CDR3 bases: TGTGCCAGCAGTGAGGGGATGAACACTGAAGCTTTCTTT.

This chain links TRBV24-1 with TRBJ1-2; 8 positions agree with TRBD1. Germline V gene lookup returns CDR1 KGHDR and CDR2 SFDVKD. V lost 5 bases, J lost 3 bases, and 1 base stayed unmatched. The CDR3 totals 13 residues. The CDR3: CATSAGGHYGYTF. The CDR3 DNA sequence: TGTGCCACCAGTGCAGGGGGCCACTATGGCTACACCTTC.

The chain links TRBV4-1 to TRBJ2-3; 8 bases are shared with TRBD2. This CDR3 comprises 16 residues. V shed 2 bases and J 1 base; nucleotides not matched to a gene: 5. The germline V gene encodes CDR1 MGHRA and CDR2 YSYEKL. CDR3 loop: CASSQPGGDRTDTQYF. Here the CDR3 DNA reads TGCGCCAGCAGCCAACCGGGGGGGGACCGCACAGATACGCAGTATTTT.